This T cell receptor beta chain appears in the sequencing data of a study of shared clonotypes between healthy human individuals (dated by TCRdb to 2018 to 2021). As for the study more broadly: A couple of women and a few men aged 18 to 49 years were included in the cohort. Between about 0.9 and 8.9 billion PBMCs per donor were obtained by leukapheresis. Libraries were prepared and TCR repertoires were sequenced by different laboratories using diverse techniques, in order to increase sequencing depth and limit assay-specific biases. For each donor, CD4 naive and CD4 memory were each given three plates, CD8 naive was given two plates, and CD8 memory was given one plate. The study deeply sequenced blood TCR repertoires of 5 or 6 healthy adults to estimate repertoire size and the extent of clonotype sharing between individuals.

Turning to this clone: The specificity of this receptor is unknown. There are no base qualities to consult, and no much larger clone falls within one base. The sample holds other DNA sequences that translate to the same CDR3.

What the research found in general, with its limitations: Incomplete sequencing was indicated by rarefaction of sorted-subset datasets, despite the large sequencing depth. Sampling was limited to blood, and TCR repertoires in tissue likely differ from TCR repertoires in blood. Pairwise subsampling led to the expectation that sequencing depth would affect the degree of clonotype sharing among donors. Compared with non-shared clonotypes, the clonotypes found in all four sorted-subset donors had higher generation probabilities. Because the study included only a small number of donors, the genetic and exposure-history diversity represented was limited. Naive subsets generally had larger estimated clonotype richness than memory subsets did. About 5% of naive CD4, approximately 3.7% of naive CD8, about 2.4% of memory CD4, and around 0.4% of memory CD8 clonotypes were shared across four donors.

Using the deep immunoSEQ assay, multiplex PCR amplified TCR CDR3 regions from genomic DNA. Extracted genomic DNA from each cell subset was spread evenly across all wells of several immunoSEQ 96-well plates, with each plate serving as a replicate. For sorted subsets, about 200 ng genomic DNA, equal to tens of thousands of T cell genomes, was loaded into each replicate PCR. Purified libraries were measured with a Qubit 3.0 fluorometer, size-checked on a Bioanalyzer 2100, and measured again with the KAPA Library Quantification kit. Each immunoSEQ 96-well plate was sequenced on its own single-read 150-cycle Illumina NextSeq 550 flow cell. The source study handled its data this way. Because the immunoSEQ output held only junctional sequences and lacked quality scores, the filtering could not match the filtering applied to full-length reads. To assign V/J genes and CDR3, sequences were annotated against IMGT germline references using PyIR, a Python wrapper for IgBLAST v1.9. Reads were filtered out if the reads had weak V/J assignments (E-value above 1e-6), no CDR3, stop codons, out-of-frame junctions, or ambiguous translated residues. V3J clonotypes were defined by identical inferred V gene, J gene, and CDR3 amino acid sequence. The percentage overlap between two repertoires was calculated by dividing the number of shared unique clonotypes by the size of the smaller repertoire. Richness of each repertoire was evaluated using RTK rarefaction, the Chao1 estimator, and Recon v2.1 estimates of unobserved clonotypes. OLGA was used to compute generation probabilities for all TCRbeta clonotypes that the gDNA method yielded from a handful of donors. What TCRdb holds here is the immuneACCESS table cut down to in-frame rearrangements. Part of the clones is not present; checked against another copy, under half of the missing clones reflect an unresolved V gene, and the others are unexplained. V, J and clone size are taken as reported in that table, and D and trimming were inferred from the DNA itself. The sample table contains 2,500,000 or so clones; only one count was recorded for less than 95% of them. The leading ten clones occupy approximately 0.39% of the sample.

The donors were healthy, HIV-negative adults with no recently reported acute infections or vaccinations. Every donor was a Caucasian adult residing in Nashville, Tennessee, USA. CD4+ T cells were enriched by magnetic negative selection, after which naive cells were positively selected on CD45RA and the negative fraction was taken as the memory subset. Blood was collected by leukapheresis, and PBMCs were isolated by Ficoll-Histopaque density gradient centrifugation and then cryopreserved in liquid nitrogen vapor phase. Purity and quantity of every magnetically sorted T cell population were checked by analytical flow cytometry. Genomic DNA was isolated from every sorted fraction and measured by UV absorbance on a Nanodrop 2000c. Inclusive of the bounding cysteine and phenylalanine, the CDR3 is 16 residues long. The kept DNA is CDR3 alone, 48 bases in frame from the first base. After removal of 5 bases from V and 3 bases from J, the junction retains 3 bases not matched to a gene. CDR1 and CDR2 are read off the germline V gene as SGHNT and YENEEA.

The sequenced material came from naive CD4+ T cells from PBMCs. The cell subset or site label for this specimen denotes: CD45RA+ positively selected. The rearrangement joined TRBV11-3 to TRBJ2-3, with 15 bases matching TRBD2. The sequence was obtained from a man aged 18 to 35 in good health. Some clones in this sample may be carry-over from other donors' samples. The CDR3 protein: CASSPGLAGGTDTQYF. The DNA reads TGTGCCAGCAGCCCGGGACTAGCGGGAGGAACAGATACGCAGTATTTT.